The 32 T cell receptor beta chains in this list originate from one sample, sequenced in a study of a mutant IDH1 vaccine in newly diagnosed glioma. Described time point: week 47, end of study. The vaccine gave 300 ug of a 20-mer mutant IDH1 peptide subcutaneously per dose. TCRdb's table, derived via immunoSEQ multiplex PCR, lists solely in-frame clones and lacks some. The table lists about 83,000 clones, roughly 77% of them singletons, with around 5% in the top ten. These receptors lack a known antigen. The material was PBMCs, obtained from a glioma patient whose treatment included an IDH1 peptide vaccine. The origin of the receptors is a middle-aged man with glioma.

This rearrangement joins TRBV6-5 to TRBJ1-1; the D gene is possibly TRBD1 (5 bases). This CDR3 comprises 12 residues. Trimming shortened V by 2 bases and J by 6 bases, and 7 bases separated the two germline ends. Germline V lookup: CDR1 MNHEY, CDR2 SVGAGI. The CDR3 bases are TGTGCCAGCAGTTACGGGGGGGCTGAAGCTTTCTTT. This translates into CASSYGGAEAFF.

This chain uses TRBV11-2 with TRBJ2-3, with D possibly being TRBD1 or TRBD2 (6 bases each). The CDR3 spans 14 residues. Germline V gene data show CDR1 as SGHAT and CDR2 as FQNNGV. Trimming took off 8 bases at V and 2 bases at J, with 14 bases between the two ends. The CDR3 here is CASARGGSTDTQYF. Written as DNA, the CDR3 is TGTGCCAGCGCCAGGGGAGGATCCACAGATACGCAGTATTTT. The whole variable domain, filled in from reference TRBV11-2 and TRBJ2-3, reads EAGVAQSPRYKIIEKRQSVAFWCNPISGHATLYWYQQILGQGPKLLIQFQNNGVVDDSQLPKDRFSAERLKGVDSTLKIQPAKLEDSAVYLCASARGGSTDTQYFGPGTRLTVL.

This clone was observed a few times. V gene TRBV7-8 combines with J gene TRBJ2-5; 9 bases fit TRBD1. The ends lost 3 bases at V and 4 bases at J; junction bases unmatched: 6. The germline V gene has CDR1 SGHVS and CDR2 FQNEAQ. CDR3 length: 15 residues. The CDR3 protein is CASSFRDREGETQYF. CDR3 DNA: TGTGCCAGCAGCTTTCGGGACAGGGAGGGAGAGACCCAGTACTTC. Full variable domain (remainder filled in from reference TRBV7-8 and TRBJ2-5): GAGVSQSPRYKVAKRGQDVALRCDPISGHVSLFWYQQALGQGPEFLTYFQNEAQLDKSGLPSDRFFAERPEGSVSTLKIQRTQQEDSAVYLCASSFRDREGETQYFGPGTRLLVL.

V usage is TRBV5-6 and J usage is TRBJ1-5; D gene unclear. The CDR3 consists of 15 residues. The germline V gene encodes CDR1 SGHDT and CDR2 YYEEEE. Trimming cost V 0 bases and J 9 bases, with 16 bases left between them. The CDR3 sequence is CASSLGTAPDRPQHF. CDR3 coding DNA: TGTGCCAGCAGCTTGGGAACGGCTCCTGATCGGCCCCAGCATTTT. Drawing the rest from reference TRBV5-6 and TRBJ1-5, the complete variable domain is DAGVTQSPTHLIKTRGQQVTLRCSPKSGHDTVSWYQQALGQGPQFIFQYYEEEERQRGNFPDRFSGHQFPNYSSELNVNALLLGDSALYLCASSLGTAPDRPQHFGDGTRLSIL.

The chain has TRBV7-2 and TRBJ2-7; 12 bases map to TRBD1. This CDR3 has 18 amino acids. The ends lost 6 bases at V and 5 bases at J; junction bases unmatched: 17. Germline V lookup: CDR1 SGHTA, CDR2 FQGNSA. The CDR3 is CASSFGLGTGGSVNEQYF. The CDR3, as DNA: TGTGCCAGCAGTTTCGGACTCGGGACAGGGGGCTCGGTCAACGAGCAGTACTTC.

This sequence joins TRBV29-1 and TRBJ2-5; no clear D gene. The J call could be wrong; TRBJ2-7 is a better fit for the DNA end. CDR1 and CDR2 (germline): SQVTM, ANQGSEA. The CDR3 length is 12 residues. The CDR3 sequence: CSVGRAAYEQYF. The CDR3 nucleotides read TGCAGCGTTGGCAGAGCAGCCTACGAGCAGTACTTC.

The chain is built from TRBV15 and TRBJ1-4, with 7 nucleotides matching TRBD1. The CDR3 extends over 15 amino acids. V dropped 10 bases and J dropped 5; count of bases not matched to a gene: 13. The germline V gene has CDR1 LNHNV and CDR2 YYDKDF (reference sequence). The DNA for the CDR3 is TGTGCCATTAGCGACGGGACAGAGATAAATGAAAAACTGTTTTTT. Translation: CAISDGTEINEKLFF.

This rearrangement joins TRBV7-9 to TRBJ2-2; unclear D gene. This CDR3 contains 12 residues. CDR1 SEHNR and CDR2 FQNEAQ come from the germline V gene (reference sequence). V was trimmed by 6 bases and J by 6 bases, leaving 8 bases between them. The CDR3 DNA sequence: TGTGCCAGCAGTCCGGGTCCCGGGGAGCTGTTTTTT. Its translation is CASSPGPGELFF.

The V and J genes are TRBV9 and TRBJ2-1, with 8 positions matching TRBD2. The J segment lost 0 bases and the V segment lost 4 bases, leaving 18 bases of the junction unmatched. The germline gives CDR1 SGDLS, CDR2 YYNGEE. The CDR3 has 20 amino acids. CDR3 protein: CASSPSGAGGLFSSYNEQFF. Written as DNA, the CDR3 is TGTGCCAGCAGCCCAAGTGGGGCGGGAGGACTCTTCAGCTCCTACAATGAGCAGTTCTTC.

This chain links TRBV19 with TRBJ1-5, with 7 bases aligning to TRBD1. Per the germline V gene, CDR1 is LNHDA and CDR2 is SQIVND (reference sequence). The CDR3 loop spans 14 amino acids. The J segment lost 0 bases and the V segment lost 8 bases, leaving 4 bases of the junction unmatched. In DNA, the CDR3 is TGTGCCAGTCGACAGGGACATAGCAATCAGCCCCAGCATTTT. Its translation is CASRQGHSNQPQHF.

The chain carries TRBV28 and TRBJ2-7; the D gene is possibly TRBD2 (5 bases). The CDR3 consists of 16 residues. From germline, CDR1 is MDHEN and CDR2 SYDVKM. Trimming left V 6 bases short and J 0 bases short, with 18 bases between. CDR3 sequence (DNA): TGTGCCAGCAGACCCCTAGGGATACGGGACTCCTACGAGCAGTACTTC. Translation: CASRPLGIRDSYEQYF.

This clone was counted between two and nine times. The V and J genes are TRBV5-1 and TRBJ2-1; possible D gene TRBD1, 5 bases. The CDR3 spans 17 residues. Germline-derived CDR1 and CDR2 are SGHRS and YFSETQ. The V gene lost 2 bases and the J gene lost 5 bases, with 20 bases spanning the gap. CDR3 DNA: TGCGCCAGCAGCTTAAACAGGCCAGATCAGAGGAACAATGAGCAGTTCTTC. Its translation: CASSLNRPDQRNNEQFF. Combining the CDR3 with reference TRBV5-1 and TRBJ2-1 gives the whole variable domain KAGVTQTPRYLIKTRGQQVTLSCSPISGHRSVSWYQQTPGQGLQFLFEYFSETQRNKGNFPGRFSGRQFSNSRSEMNVSTLELGDSALYLCASSLNRPDQRNNEQFFGPGTRLTVL.

The rearrangement uses TRBV6-1 and TRBJ2-6; D is perhaps TRBD1 or TRBD2 (5 bases each). CDR1 MNHNS and CDR2 SASEGT come from the germline V gene. Trimming took off 4 bases at V and 1 base at J, with 17 bases between the two ends. This CDR3 contains 18 residues. CDR3 bases: TGTGCCAGCAGTGCGCCCGGGACGGCCTCATCTGGGGCCAACGTCCTGACTTTC. It translates to CASSAPGTASSGANVLTF.

The rearrangement links TRBV5-6 to TRBJ2-1, with 7 nucleotides matching TRBD1. The V gene's germline CDR1 is SGHDT and CDR2 YYEEEE. The CDR3 sequence is 15 residues long. V shed 1 base, J shed 5 bases, and the junction held 6 bases outside the gene matches. DNA of the CDR3: TGTGCCAGCAGCTTGTTGGGACAGACAAACAATGAGCAGTTCTTC. Protein product: CASSLLGQTNNEQFF.

This clone has only a few counts. The chain carries TRBV4-1 and TRBJ1-2; D unclear. The CDR3 has 14 residues. With 0 bases removed from V and 7 bases from J, the gap between germline ends came to 12 bases. Germline V CDR1 and CDR2: MGHRA, YSYEKL. The CDR3 here is CASSQENVYGGYTF. In DNA, the CDR3 is TGCGCCAGCAGCCAAGAGAACGTCTACGGTGGCTACACCTTC.

V usage is TRBV7-2 and J usage is TRBJ1-1; the D gene is possibly TRBD1 (6 bases). The CDR3 consists of 13 residues. Trimming pared 4 bases from V and 7 bases from J, leaving 13 bases between. Germline-derived CDR1 and CDR2 are SGHTA and FQGNSA. The CDR3 sequence: CASSSRGGDEAFF. In DNA form, the CDR3 reads TGTGCCAGCAGCTCGAGGGGGGGAGATGAAGCTTTCTTT. The entire variable domain, with the rest obtained from reference TRBV7-2 and TRBJ1-1, is as follows: GAGVSQSPSNKVTEKGKDVELRCDPISGHTALYWYRQSLGQGLEFLIYFQGNSAPDKSGLPSDRFSAERTGGSVSTLTIQRTQQEDSAVYLCASSSRGGDEAFFGQGTRLTVV.

This clone was counted only a few times. This chain links TRBV5-4 with TRBJ1-5; TRBD1 is a possible D gene (6 bases). Germline CDR1 is SGHNT and CDR2 is YYREEE (reference sequence). The CDR3 is 15 amino acids. The V end lost 2 bases, the J end lost 3 bases, and 12 bases lay between the germline ends. CDR3 in amino acids: CASSLQGRDNQPQHF. The CDR3 nucleotides are TGTGCCAGCAGCTTACAGGGACGCGACAATCAGCCCCAGCATTTT.

This chain joins TRBV29-1 and TRBJ1-1, with a tentative D call TRBD1 (6 bases). The V and J ends lost 7 bases and 5 bases respectively, with 14 bases between them. Germline CDR1 SQVTM, CDR2 ANQGSEA. The CDR3 runs to 12 residues. The CDR3 sequence: CSGKWGRTEAFF. The CDR3 DNA is TGCAGCGGGAAATGGGGGCGTACTGAAGCTTTCTTT.

The gene calls are TRBV4-3 and TRBJ2-3; either TRBD1 or TRBD2 may fit D (5 bases each). CDR1 and CDR2 from the germline V gene are LGHNA and YSLEER. This CDR3 is 14 amino acids long. Deletions cut 0 bases from V and 8 bases from J, with 12 bases between. The CDR3 sequence: CASSQDGGRVTQYF. CDR3 nucleotides: TGCGCCAGCAGCCAAGATGGGGGACGGGTTACGCAGTATTTT.

V usage is TRBV19 and J usage is TRBJ1-2; D is perhaps TRBD1 (6 bases). Germline V lookup: CDR1 LNHDA, CDR2 SQIVND (reference sequence). This CDR3 is 15 amino acids long. The V end was cut by 5 bases, the J end by 4 bases, with 17 bases between. In DNA form, the CDR3 reads TGTGCCAGTAGTCCAGGACAGTACCCTGGCTATGGCTACACCTTC. Translated: CASSPGQYPGYGYTF.

This clone was found once. The genes are TRBV18 and TRBJ2-7; D unclear. This CDR3 spans 14 amino acids. The germline V gene encodes CDR1 KGHSH and CDR2 LQKENI. The V and J ends lost 3 bases and 2 bases respectively, with 11 bases between them. CDR3 in DNA: TGTGCCAGCTCACCGCGACCAGGTCCCTACGAGCAGTACTTC. Translation gives CASSPRPGPYEQYF. Using reference TRBV18 and TRBJ2-7 for the parts outside the CDR3, the full variable domain is NAGVMQNPRHLVRRRGQEARLRCSPMKGHSHVYWYRQLPEEGLKFMVYLQKENIIDESGMPKERFSAEFPKEGPSILRIQQVVRGDSAAYFCASSPRPGPYEQYFGPGTRLTVT.

The chain couples TRBV5-6 to TRBJ2-3; 9 nucleotides align to TRBD1. Germline CDR1 SGHDT, CDR2 YYEEEE. Trimming took 4 bases from V and 2 from J; bases not matched to a gene: 8. This CDR3 contains 16 residues. Here the CDR3 reads CASSPRTGGFTDTQYF. The CDR3 nucleotides read TGTGCCAGCAGCCCAAGAACAGGGGGCTTCACAGATACGCAGTATTTT.

This clone was counted between two and nine times. The chain employs TRBV6-1 and TRBJ1-1; D not certain. With 3 bases removed from V and 0 bases from J, the gap between germline ends came to 11 bases. The length of the CDR3 is 15 residues. The germline V gene has CDR1 MNHNS and CDR2 SASEGT. In DNA, the CDR3 is TGTGCCAGCAGTGATTTAGGGAGCATGAACACTGAAGCTTTCTTT. Amino acids: CASSDLGSMNTEAFF.

The chain has TRBV21-1 and TRBJ2-7; the table names TRBD2, a call not compared with the DNA. TRBV21-1 is a recognized pseudogene. The CDR3 consists of 15 residues. CDR3: CASSYPGICAYEQYF. The CDR3, as DNA: TGTGCCAGCAGCTACCCCGGGATCTGTGCCTACGAGCAGTACTTC.

J is TRBJ1-5 and V is TRBV7-8, with 9 bases lining up with TRBD1. The CDR3 is made up of 15 amino acids. J gave up 2 bases and V 5 bases, and 4 bases lay outside the gene matches. CDR1 and CDR2 from the germline V gene are SGHVS and FQNEAQ. The CDR3 DNA sequence: TGTGCCAGCAGCGCGACAGGGGGGGGCAATCAGCCCCAGCATTTT. It specifies CASSATGGGNQPQHF.

This clone has only a few counts. The chain recombines TRBV28 with TRBJ1-2, with D tentatively TRBD1 (6 bases). This CDR3 is built from 12 residues. In germline, CDR1 is MDHEN, CDR2 SYDVKM. V was shortened by 7 bases and J by 7 bases, with 13 bases between the two germline ends. The CDR3 here is CASNPGQGGYTF. DNA of the CDR3: TGTGCCAGCAACCCGGGACAAGGTGGCTACACCTTC.

The chain has TRBV19 and TRBJ1-6, with 8 nucleotides matching TRBD1. The CDR3 loop spans 14 amino acids. J lost 7 bases, V lost 4 bases, and 3 bases had no gene match. Germline CDR1 LNHDA, CDR2 SQIVND (reference sequence). CDR3 bases: TGTGCCAGTAGTACCGGGACAGGCAATTCACCCCTCCACTTT. Protein: CASSTGTGNSPLHF.

This sequence joins TRBV9 and TRBJ2-3; D is perhaps TRBD1 (6 bases). Germline V lookup: CDR1 SGDLS, CDR2 YYNGEE. This CDR3 has 16 residues. Trimming pared 4 bases from V and 3 bases from J, leaving 18 bases between. The CDR3: CASSTGSGVGTDTQYF. The CDR3 nucleotides are TGTGCCAGCAGCACAGGGTCCGGGGTAGGTACAGATACGCAGTATTTT.

The rearrangement joins TRBV11-2 to TRBJ2-1; possible D gene TRBD1, 6 bases. V was clipped by 1 base and J by 3 bases, with 19 bases between them. The CDR3 has 18 amino acids. Germline CDR1 is SGHAT and CDR2 is FQNNGV. The chain's CDR3 is CASSLGFRTERYYNEQFF. The CDR3 nucleotides are TGTGCCAGCAGCTTAGGATTCCGGACAGAGCGTTACTACAATGAGCAGTTCTTC.

This clone came up a few times. The chain combines TRBV27 with TRBJ2-3; 14 nucleotides line up with TRBD2. Germline CDR1 and CDR2: MNHEY and SMNVEV (reference sequence). The trim removed 3 bases at V and 3 bases at J, leaving 8 bases unmatched. This CDR3 contains 18 residues. The CDR3 spells CASSFLGTSGRRTDTQYF. The DNA for the CDR3 is TGTGCCAGCAGTTTTCTCGGGACTAGCGGGAGAAGAACAGATACGCAGTATTTT.

This chain uses TRBV27 with TRBJ2-1, with a tentative D call TRBD2 (7 bases). The germline CDR1 and CDR2 sequences are MNHEY and SMNVEV (reference sequence). This CDR3 comprises 16 residues. V gave up 5 bases and J gave up 7 bases, with 21 bases separating them. CDR3 sequence: CASSPRLGGAENEQFF. The CDR3 DNA sequence: TGTGCCAGCAGTCCCCGATTGGGGGGGGCCGAAAATGAGCAGTTCTTC.

This chain links TRBV9 with TRBJ1-2; 7 nucleotides agree with TRBD1. Trimming cost V 2 bases and J 12 bases; bases outside gene matches: 4. Germline V gene data show CDR1 as SGDLS and CDR2 as YYNGEE. The CDR3 extends over 11 amino acids. CDR3 nucleotides: TGTGCCAGCAGCGTGGGACAGATCCACACCTTC. Translating gives CASSVGQIHTF.